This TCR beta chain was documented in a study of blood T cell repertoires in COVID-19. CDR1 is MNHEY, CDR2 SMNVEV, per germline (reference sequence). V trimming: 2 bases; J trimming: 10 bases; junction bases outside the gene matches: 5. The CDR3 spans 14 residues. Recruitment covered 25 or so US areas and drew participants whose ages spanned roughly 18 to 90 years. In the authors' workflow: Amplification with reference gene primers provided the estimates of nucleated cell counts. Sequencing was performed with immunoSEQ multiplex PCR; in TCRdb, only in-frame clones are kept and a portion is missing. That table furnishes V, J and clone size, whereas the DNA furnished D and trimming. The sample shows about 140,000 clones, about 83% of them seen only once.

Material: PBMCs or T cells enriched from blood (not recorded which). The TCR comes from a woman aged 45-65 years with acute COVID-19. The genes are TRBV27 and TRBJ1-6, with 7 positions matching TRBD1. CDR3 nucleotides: TGTGCCAGCAGTTTACATAGGGGGCAATCACCCCTCCACTTT. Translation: CASSLHRGQSPLHF.